What follows describes a single T cell receptor beta chain. This clone was found a few times. Its antigen remains undetermined. Base qualities are not at hand, and no much larger clone is one base apart. The CDR3, from cysteine to phenylalanine, totals 9 residues. CDR3 DNA is the only sequence kept; it has 27 bases, read in frame from the first base. CDR1 and CDR2 are read off the germline V gene as SQVTM and ANQGSEA. V is cut by 0 bases and J by 8 bases, and the space between the germline ends is 1 base. The data were taken from a study of shared clonotypes between healthy human individuals (dated by TCRdb to 2019 to 2021). Looking at the study overall: The cohort included three men and a couple of women between 18 and 49 years of age. For each donor, CD4 naive and CD4 memory were each run on three plates, CD8 naive on two plates, and CD8 memory on one plate. The study deeply sequenced blood TCR repertoires of five healthy adults to estimate repertoire size and the extent of clonotype sharing between individuals. To increase sequencing depth and limit assay-specific biases, TCR repertoire library preparation and sequencing were carried out by different laboratories using diverse techniques. Each donor's leukapheresis produced roughly between roughly 0.85 and 9.5 billion PBMCs.

Using the deep immunoSEQ assay, TCR CDR3 regions were amplified from genomic DNA by multiplex PCR. Extracted genomic DNA from each cell subset was distributed evenly across all wells of several immunoSEQ 96-well plates, and each plate was treated as a replicate. Each replicate PCR for sorted subsets received approximately 220 ng genomic DNA, equal to about 30,000 T cell genomes. The purified libraries were quantified using a Qubit 3.0 fluorometer, sized with a Bioanalyzer 2100, and then quantified again using the KAPA Library Quantification kit. Every immunoSEQ 96-well plate was sequenced on a separate single-read 150-cycle Illumina NextSeq 550 flow cell. Concerning the study's data processing: Because the immunoSEQ output included only junctional sequences and no quality scores, the filtering could not be the same as the filtering used for full-length reads. Sequences were annotated with PyIR, a Python wrapper for IgBLAST v1.9, using IMGT germline references to assign V/J genes and CDR3. Reads with weak V/J assignments (E-value above 1e-6), missing CDR3, stop codons, out-of-frame junctions, or ambiguous translated residues were removed. A V3J clonotype was defined by an identical inferred V gene, J gene, and CDR3 amino acid sequence. Percentage overlap between repertoires was computed as shared unique clonotypes divided by the size of the smaller repertoire. Three approaches were used to assess repertoire richness: RTK rarefaction, the Chao1 estimator, and Recon v2.1 estimates of unobserved clonotypes. OLGA was used to compute generation probabilities for all TCRbeta clonotypes that the gDNA method yielded from a few donors. Held by TCRdb, this immuneACCESS table contains in-frame sequences only and omits some clones. Under half of the omission traces to an unresolved V gene where checked; the cause of the rest is unknown. The V and J calls and clone size are taken from that table; D and trimming were inferred from the DNA. Present in this sample are about 2.5 million clones, 92% of which were seen just once. Approximately 0.4% of the sample is held by the ten biggest clonotypes.

Overall results and qualifications from the work: The genetic and exposure-history diversity represented was limited by the small number of donors. Based on pairwise subsampling, the degree of clonotype sharing among donors was expected to be affected by sequencing depth. Clonotypes shared by all four sorted-subset donors showed higher generation probabilities than non-shared clonotypes. Sharing across several donors was observed for 4.5% to 6.5% of naive CD4, under 4% of naive CD8, 2.3% of memory CD4, and around 0.4% of memory CD8 clonotypes. Incomplete sequencing was indicated by rarefaction of sorted-subset datasets, despite the large sequencing depth. Only blood was sampled, and tissue TCR repertoires likely differ from those in blood. Naive subsets generally had larger estimated clonotype richness than memory subsets did.

Healthy HIV-negative adults with no recently reported acute infections or vaccinations were included as donors. All donors were Caucasian adults living in Nashville, Tennessee, USA. CD4+ T cells were enriched by magnetic negative selection; naive cells were then positively selected on CD45RA, and the negative fraction formed the memory subset. Blood was collected by leukapheresis, and PBMCs were isolated by Ficoll-Histopaque density gradient centrifugation and then cryopreserved in liquid nitrogen vapor phase. Analytical flow cytometry was used to check the purity and quantity of every magnetically sorted T cell population. Each sorted fraction had its genomic DNA isolated and then quantified by UV absorbance on a Nanodrop 2000c.

Sequenced: naive CD4+ T cells from PBMCs. The cell subset or site label here, explained by the study, means: CD45RA+ positively selected. The receptor was derived from a man younger than 35 in good health. Some clones in this sample may be carry-over from other donors' samples. This sequence uses TRBV29-1 and TRBJ1-1; the D gene assignment is ambiguous. DNA sequence: TGCAGCGTTGAAGAAGAAGCTTTCTTT. Translated, it gives CSVEEEAFF.